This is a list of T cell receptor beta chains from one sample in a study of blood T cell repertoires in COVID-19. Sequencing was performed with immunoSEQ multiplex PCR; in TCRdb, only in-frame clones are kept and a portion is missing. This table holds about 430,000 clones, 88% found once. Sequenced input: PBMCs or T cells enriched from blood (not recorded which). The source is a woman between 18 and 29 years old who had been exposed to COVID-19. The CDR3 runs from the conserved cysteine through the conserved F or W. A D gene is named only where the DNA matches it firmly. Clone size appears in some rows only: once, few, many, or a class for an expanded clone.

cdr3_nt: TGTGCCAGCAGCCACCAAGGCAGCGGGGCGACTAACACCGGGGAGCTGTTTTTT
cdr3_aa: CASSHQGSGATNTGELFF
d_call: TRBD2
j_call: TRBJ2-2
v_call: TRBV7-3
clone_size: -

cdr3_nt: TGTGCCAGCAGCCAAGATTGGGGGGGCGTTAATCAGCCCCAGCATTTT
cdr3_aa: CASSQDWGGVNQPQHF
d_call: -
j_call: TRBJ1-5
v_call: TRBV4-2
clone_size: -

cdr3_nt: TGTGCCAGCAGTGACCCATCCTACAATGAGCAGTTCTTC
cdr3_aa: CASSDPSYNEQFF
d_call: -
j_call: TRBJ2-1
v_call: TRBV6-4
clone_size: -

cdr3_nt: TGTGCCAGCAGATTACAGGGGGCGCGGAACACCTTC
cdr3_aa: CASRLQGARNTF
d_call: TRBD1
j_call: TRBJ1-2
v_call: TRBV2
clone_size: -

cdr3_nt: TGTGCCATCAGTGATTTCGGGGGCTACACCTTC
cdr3_aa: CAISDFGGYTF
d_call: -
j_call: TRBJ1-2
v_call: TRBV10-3
clone_size: -

cdr3_nt: TGTGCCAGCCTACAGGGATCGTACACTGAAGCTTTCTTT
cdr3_aa: CASLQGSYTEAFF
d_call: -
j_call: TRBJ1-1
v_call: TRBV5-5
clone_size: -

cdr3_nt: TGTGCCAGCTCACCACCTACAGGGTCAACTGAAGCTTTCTTT
cdr3_aa: CASSPPTGSTEAFF
d_call: -
j_call: TRBJ1-1
v_call: TRBV18
clone_size: -

cdr3_nt: TGCGCCAGCAGCCATCGCACCGGGGAGCTGTTTTTT
cdr3_aa: CASSHRTGELFF
d_call: -
j_call: TRBJ2-2
v_call: TRBV4-1
clone_size: -

cdr3_nt: TGTGCCAGTAGTCCGAAGGGGGTACCCTACAATGAGCAGTTCTTC
cdr3_aa: CASSPKGVPYNEQFF
d_call: -
j_call: TRBJ2-1
v_call: TRBV19
clone_size: -

cdr3_nt: TGTGCCATCAGTGAGTCGATAGCAGGGCTCGGAGAGCAGTACTTC
cdr3_aa: CAISESIAGLGEQYF
d_call: -
j_call: TRBJ2-7
v_call: TRBV10-3
clone_size: -

cdr3_nt: TGTGCCAGCAGCTTAAGTAAGCCGGGAGTTCAGCCCCAGCATTTT
cdr3_aa: CASSLSKPGVQPQHF
d_call: -
j_call: TRBJ1-5
v_call: TRBV11-3
clone_size: -

cdr3_nt: TGTGCCAGCAGCTTGCCCCCGGGGGACACTGAAGCTTTCTTT
cdr3_aa: CASSLPPGDTEAFF
d_call: -
j_call: TRBJ1-1
v_call: TRBV5-4
clone_size: -

cdr3_nt: TGTGCCAGCAGCCAACGGGACAGGGACCGAAACACTGAAGCTTTCTTT
cdr3_aa: CASSQRDRDRNTEAFF
d_call: TRBD1
j_call: TRBJ1-1
v_call: TRBV14
clone_size: -

cdr3_nt: TGTGCCATCAGTGGGGACAGGGATGGAAACGGGGTGTATTTT
cdr3_aa: CAISGDRDGNGVYF
d_call: TRBD1
j_call: TRBJ1-3
v_call: TRBV10-3
clone_size: -

cdr3_nt: TGTGCCAGCAGCTTAGATCCAGGGGGCGGTAATTCACCCCTCCACTTT
cdr3_aa: CASSLDPGGGNSPLHF
d_call: TRBD1
j_call: TRBJ1-6
v_call: TRBV7-6
clone_size: -

cdr3_nt: TGTGCCAGCAGTGAAACCCCCAGGTCGTCTCGTAATGAAAAACTGTTTTTT
cdr3_aa: CASSETPRSSRNEKLFF
d_call: -
j_call: TRBJ1-4
v_call: TRBV6-1
clone_size: -

cdr3_nt: TGCGCCAGCAGCCCGCTTAGCGGGAGGGCCATCAGATCCGCGGAGACCCAGTACTTC
cdr3_aa: CASSPLSGRAIRSAETQYF
d_call: TRBD2
j_call: TRBJ2-5
v_call: TRBV5-1
clone_size: -

cdr3_nt: TGTGCCAGTAGTATAGTGGGCCCCGTATACGAGCAGTACTTC
cdr3_aa: CASSIVGPVYEQYF
d_call: -
j_call: TRBJ2-7
v_call: TRBV19
clone_size: few

cdr3_nt: TGTGCCAGCAGCTCGCCGACAGGGTTCTCGCGGGAGCAGTACTTC
cdr3_aa: CASSSPTGFSREQYF
d_call: TRBD1
j_call: TRBJ2-7
v_call: TRBV13
clone_size: -

cdr3_nt: TGCGCCAGCAGCCAAGAGCCCTACGGGACAGGCTATGGCTACACCTTC
cdr3_aa: CASSQEPYGTGYGYTF
d_call: TRBD1
j_call: TRBJ1-2
v_call: TRBV4-1
clone_size: -

cdr3_nt: TGTGCCAGCAGACCCCGGGAGGGCGGGGAAGCTTTCTTT
cdr3_aa: CASRPREGGEAFF
d_call: -
j_call: TRBJ1-1
v_call: TRBV5-6
clone_size: few

cdr3_nt: TGTGCCAGCTCACCTCCAGGGTCCTACGAGCAGTACTTC
cdr3_aa: CASSPPGSYEQYF
d_call: -
j_call: TRBJ2-7
v_call: TRBV18
clone_size: -

cdr3_nt: TGTGCCAGCAGCCGGGGAGCCACAGATACGCAGTATTTT
cdr3_aa: CASSRGATDTQYF
d_call: -
j_call: TRBJ2-3
v_call: TRBV11-2
clone_size: -

cdr3_nt: TGTGCCAGCAGTTTATCCATGGGGCACCATGAAAAACTGTTTTTT
cdr3_aa: CASSLSMGHHEKLFF
d_call: -
j_call: TRBJ1-4
v_call: TRBV28
clone_size: -

cdr3_nt: TGCGCCAGCACAAGGGACAGGGGGCTCCTTTCTACAGATACGCAGTATTTT
cdr3_aa: CASTRDRGLLSTDTQYF
d_call: TRBD1
j_call: TRBJ2-3
v_call: TRBV5-1
clone_size: few

cdr3_nt: TGTGCCAGCAGCAGCAAGGGGTTCACTGAAGCTTTCTTT
cdr3_aa: CASSSKGFTEAFF
d_call: -
j_call: TRBJ1-1
v_call: TRBV7-2
clone_size: -

cdr3_nt: TGTGCCAGCAGCCCTGACAGGGGTACAGATACGCAGTATTTT
cdr3_aa: CASSPDRGTDTQYF
d_call: TRBD1
j_call: TRBJ2-3
v_call: TRBV5-5
clone_size: once